This T cell receptor beta chain came from a study of Graves' ophthalmopathy and Graves' hyperthyroidism. Study-wide points: Ophthalmopathy progression cases were predicted by the model with 55% to 71% sensitivity and 72% to 80% specificity.

For repertoire sequencing, the TCR beta CDR3 regions were amplified from RNA transcripts. Investigators did first-round RT-PCR with HTBI primers, then second-round multiplex PCR. TCRdb redid the calling of the multiplex PCR reads with MiXCR, one entry per CDR3 protein. The data hold approximately 500,000 distinct CDR3 sequences, with around an eighth observed a single time. This clonotype came up many times. As yet, its antigen is unknown. The CDR3 covers 13 residues. Looked up from germline, CDR1 is SGHAT and CDR2 is FQDESV (reference sequence). With 6 bases clipped from V and 6 bases from J, the junction kept 8 bases outside the gene matches. As the starting material, over 9.5 ml of fresh peripheral blood yielded the PBMCs.

The TCR originated in a woman in her 30s with Graves' ophthalmopathy. The chain carries TRBV11-1 and TRBJ2-7; 7 bases are a match to TRBD1. Sequences were obtained from blood. In DNA form, the CDR3 reads TGTGCCAGCAGTGACGACAGGGCAGGCGAGCAGTACTTC. The encoded protein is CASSDDRAGEQYF.